The sample holds many counts of the clone carrying this T cell receptor beta chain. Its antigen remains unknown. Profiled with immunoSEQ multiplex PCR; TCRdb holds only in-frame clones, not every one. The sample carries some 1.1 million clones, approximately 77% recorded once. The data stem from a study of shared clonotypes between healthy human individuals. Study-level findings and limits: Generation of non-shared clonotypes was less probable than generation of clonotypes shared by all four donors.

Trimming took off 2 bases at V and 2 bases at J, with 7 bases between the two ends. Germline V gene lookup returns CDR1 SGHNT and CDR2 YYREEE (reference sequence). The CDR3 is 13 amino acids. Sequencing was carried out using memory CD4+ T cells from PBMCs. Subset meaning: CD45RA-negative fraction. This TCR was sampled from a man in his late teens or twenties in good health. Some clones in this sample may be carry-over from other donors' samples. The chain recombines TRBV5-4 with TRBJ1-2; D remains unclear. The chain's CDR3 is CASSFLGNYGYTF. The CDR3 DNA sequence: TGTGCCAGCAGCTTTTTGGGGAACTATGGCTACACCTTC.